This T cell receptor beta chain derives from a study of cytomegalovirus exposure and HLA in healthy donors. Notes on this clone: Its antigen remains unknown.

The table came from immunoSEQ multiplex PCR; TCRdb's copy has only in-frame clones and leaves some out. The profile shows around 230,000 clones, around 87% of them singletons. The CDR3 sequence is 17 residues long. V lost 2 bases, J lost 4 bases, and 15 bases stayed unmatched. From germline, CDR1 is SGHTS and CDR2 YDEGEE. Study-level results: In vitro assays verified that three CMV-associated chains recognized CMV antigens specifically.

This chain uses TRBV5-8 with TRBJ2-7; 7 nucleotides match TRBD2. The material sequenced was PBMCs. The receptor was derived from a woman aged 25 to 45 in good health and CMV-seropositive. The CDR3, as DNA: TGTGCCAGCAGCTTAAGTCCTAGCGGAAGATTCGGGTACGAGCAGTACTTC. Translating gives CASSLSPSGRFGYEQYF.